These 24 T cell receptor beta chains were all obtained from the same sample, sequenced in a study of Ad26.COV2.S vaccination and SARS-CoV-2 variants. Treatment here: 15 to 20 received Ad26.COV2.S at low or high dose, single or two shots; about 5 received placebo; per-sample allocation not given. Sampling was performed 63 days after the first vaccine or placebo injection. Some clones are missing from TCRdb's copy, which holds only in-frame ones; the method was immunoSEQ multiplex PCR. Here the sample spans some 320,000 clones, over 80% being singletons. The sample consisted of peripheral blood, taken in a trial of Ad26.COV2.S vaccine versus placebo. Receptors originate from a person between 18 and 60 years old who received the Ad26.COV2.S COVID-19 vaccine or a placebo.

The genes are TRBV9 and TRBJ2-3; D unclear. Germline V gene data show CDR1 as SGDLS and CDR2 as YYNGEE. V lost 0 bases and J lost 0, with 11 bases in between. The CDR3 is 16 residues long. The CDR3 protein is CASSVAAVSSTDTQYF. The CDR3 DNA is TGTGCCAGCAGCGTAGCCGCGGTCTCTAGCACAGATACGCAGTATTTT.

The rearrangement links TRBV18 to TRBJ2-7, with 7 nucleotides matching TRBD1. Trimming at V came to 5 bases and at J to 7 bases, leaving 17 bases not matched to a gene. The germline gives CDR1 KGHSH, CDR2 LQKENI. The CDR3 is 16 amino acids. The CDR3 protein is CASSGLRDRVLYEQYF. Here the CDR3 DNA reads TGTGCCAGCTCAGGGCTCCGGGACAGAGTTTTGTATGAGCAGTACTTC.

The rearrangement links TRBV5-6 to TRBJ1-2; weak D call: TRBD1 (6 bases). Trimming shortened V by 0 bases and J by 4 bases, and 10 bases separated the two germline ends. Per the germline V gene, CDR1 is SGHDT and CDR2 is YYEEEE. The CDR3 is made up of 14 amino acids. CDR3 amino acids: CASSLDRVSYGYTF. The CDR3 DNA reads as TGTGCCAGCAGCTTGGACAGGGTTAGCTATGGCTACACCTTC.

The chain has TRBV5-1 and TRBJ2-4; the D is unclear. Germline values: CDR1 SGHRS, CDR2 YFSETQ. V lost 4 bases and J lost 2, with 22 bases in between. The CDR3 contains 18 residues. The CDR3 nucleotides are TGCGCCAGCAGCACTGGCTGGCCGATAGAATTTTCCAAAAACATTCAGTACTTC. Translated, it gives CASSTGWPIEFSKNIQYF.

CDR3 in DNA: TGTGCCGGGGGGACAAGGGAAAAACTGTTTTTT. It translates to CAGGTREKLFF. The rearrangement uses TRBV2 and TRBJ1-4, with D tentatively TRBD1 (6 bases). The CDR3 runs to 11 residues. Germline V gene lookup returns CDR1 SNHLY and CDR2 FYNNEI. V lost 11 bases, J lost 8 bases, and 12 bases lay in between.

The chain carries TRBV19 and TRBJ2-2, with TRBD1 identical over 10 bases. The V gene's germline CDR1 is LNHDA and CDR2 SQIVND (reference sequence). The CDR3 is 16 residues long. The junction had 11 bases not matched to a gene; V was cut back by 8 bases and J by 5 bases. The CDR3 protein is CASQKKGQGLTGELFF. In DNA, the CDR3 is TGTGCCAGTCAAAAAAAGGGACAGGGGTTAACCGGGGAGCTGTTTTTT.

The CDR3 DNA is TGTGCCAGCAGCTTAGTCTTGACAGGGGGCTACAATGAGCAGTTCTTC. It translates to CASSLVLTGGYNEQFF. This sequence joins TRBV11-3 and TRBJ2-1, with 9 bases fitting TRBD1. The CDR3 has 16 amino acids. Germline values: CDR1 SGHNT, CDR2 YENEEA. V shed 1 base, J shed 3 bases, and the junction held 4 bases outside the gene matches.

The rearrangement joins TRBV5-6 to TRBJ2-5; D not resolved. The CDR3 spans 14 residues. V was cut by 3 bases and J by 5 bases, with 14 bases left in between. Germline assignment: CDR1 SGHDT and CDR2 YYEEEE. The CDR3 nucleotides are TGTGCCAGCAGCTCGACCCGAACCCAGGAGACCCAGTACTTC. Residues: CASSSTRTQETQYF.

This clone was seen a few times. The CDR3 DNA follows: TGTGCCAGCAGAGTGGTAGGGGGGGGCTTGGATGAGCAGTTCTTC. This encodes CASRVVGGGLDEQFF. V is TRBV2 and J is TRBJ2-1, with a weak D call TRBD2 (7 bases). The CDR3 extends over 15 amino acids. Trimming removed 6 bases at V and 8 bases at J, with 20 bases between. Germline V CDR1 and CDR2: SNHLY, FYNNEI.

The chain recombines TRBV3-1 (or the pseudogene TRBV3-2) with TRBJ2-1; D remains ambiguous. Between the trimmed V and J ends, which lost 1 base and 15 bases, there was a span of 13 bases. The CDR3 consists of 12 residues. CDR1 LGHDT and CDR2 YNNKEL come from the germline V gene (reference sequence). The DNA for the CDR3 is TGTGCCAGCAGCCAAGGAAACGAAGCTCCGTTCTTC. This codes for CASSQGNEAPFF.

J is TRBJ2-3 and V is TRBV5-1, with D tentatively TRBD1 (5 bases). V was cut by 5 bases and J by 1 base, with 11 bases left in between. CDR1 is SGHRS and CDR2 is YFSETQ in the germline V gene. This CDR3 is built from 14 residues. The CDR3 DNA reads TGCGCCAGCAGAGACAGTGTCGGCACAGATACGCAGTATTTT. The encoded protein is CASRDSVGTDTQYF. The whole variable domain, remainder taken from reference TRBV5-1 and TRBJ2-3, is KAGVTQTPRYLIKTRGQQVTLSCSPISGHRSVSWYQQTPGQGLQFLFEYFSETQRNKGNFPGRFSGRQFSNSRSEMNVSTLELGDSALYLCASRDSVGTDTQYFGPGTRLTVL.

The CDR3 loop reads CASSAGTRGWTAQYF. In DNA, the CDR3 is TGCGCCAGCAGCGCCGGGACTCGTGGCTGGACGGCCCAGTACTTC. This sequence joins TRBV5-1 and TRBJ2-5; a possible D gene is TRBD2 (6 bases). Germline V lookup: CDR1 SGHRS, CDR2 YFSETQ. The CDR3 is 15 residues long. Deletions cut 4 bases from V and 9 bases from J, with 22 bases between.

Written as DNA, the CDR3 is TGCGCCAGCAGCCGCACGGGATCCTACGAGCAGTACTTC. This translates into CASSRTGSYEQYF. The chain carries TRBV4-1 and TRBJ2-7; TRBD2 might be the D (5 bases). Germline CDR1 MGHRA, CDR2 YSYEKL. The ends were cut back, 4 bases at V and 1 base at J, with 8 bases in the middle. This CDR3 is 13 amino acids long.

The CDR3 region is CASNLGLAGEYSTDTQYF. As DNA, the CDR3 is TGTGCCAGTAACCTGGGACTAGCGGGCGAGTATAGCACAGATACGCAGTATTTT. The chain joins TRBV19 to TRBJ2-3; 12 bases match TRBD2. The CDR3 sequence is 18 residues long. The germline CDR1 and CDR2 sequences are LNHDA and SQIVND (reference sequence). The ends lost 7 bases at V and 0 bases at J; junction bases unmatched: 11.

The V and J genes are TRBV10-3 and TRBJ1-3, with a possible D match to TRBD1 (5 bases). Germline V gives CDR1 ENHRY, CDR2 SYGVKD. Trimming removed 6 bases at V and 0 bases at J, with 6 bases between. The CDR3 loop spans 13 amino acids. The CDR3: CAIRGGSGNTIYF. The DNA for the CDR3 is TGTGCCATCAGGGGGGGCTCTGGAAACACCATATATTTT.

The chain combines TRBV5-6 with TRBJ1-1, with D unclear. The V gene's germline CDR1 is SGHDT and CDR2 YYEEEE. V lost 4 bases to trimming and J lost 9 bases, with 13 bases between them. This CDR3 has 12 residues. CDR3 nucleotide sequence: TGTGCCAGCAGCGGGCCGGGATTACAAGCTTTCTTT. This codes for CASSGPGLQAFF. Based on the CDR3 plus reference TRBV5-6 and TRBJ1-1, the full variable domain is DAGVTQSPTHLIKTRGQQVTLRCSPKSGHDTVSWYQQALGQGPQFIFQYYEEEERQRGNFPDRFSGHQFPNYSSELNVNALLLGDSALYLCASSGPGLQAFFGQGTRLTVV.

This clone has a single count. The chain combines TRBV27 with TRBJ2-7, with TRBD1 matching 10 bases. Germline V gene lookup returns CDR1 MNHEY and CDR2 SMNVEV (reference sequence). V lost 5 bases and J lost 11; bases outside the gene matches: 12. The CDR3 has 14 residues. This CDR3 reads CASSPIGDRGREYF. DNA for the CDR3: TGTGCCAGCAGTCCAATAGGGGACAGGGGTCGGGAGTACTTC.

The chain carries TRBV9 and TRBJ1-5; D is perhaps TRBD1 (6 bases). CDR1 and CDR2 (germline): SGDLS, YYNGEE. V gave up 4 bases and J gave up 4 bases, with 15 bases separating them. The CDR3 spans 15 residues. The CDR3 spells CASSSSGHPNQPQHF. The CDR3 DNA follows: TGTGCCAGCAGCAGCTCGGGACATCCTAATCAGCCCCAGCATTTT.

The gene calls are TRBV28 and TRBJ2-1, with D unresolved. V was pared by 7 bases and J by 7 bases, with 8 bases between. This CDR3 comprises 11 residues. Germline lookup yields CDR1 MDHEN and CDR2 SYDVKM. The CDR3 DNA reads TGTGCCAGCATTATCGGGAATGAGCAGTTCTTC. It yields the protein CASIIGNEQFF.

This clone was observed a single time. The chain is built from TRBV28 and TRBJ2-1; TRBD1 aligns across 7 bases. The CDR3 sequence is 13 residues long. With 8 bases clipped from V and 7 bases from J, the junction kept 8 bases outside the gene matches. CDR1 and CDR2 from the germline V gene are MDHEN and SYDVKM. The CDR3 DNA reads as TGTGCCAGCTTCGGGACAGTTGGGAATGAGCAGTTCTTC. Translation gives CASFGTVGNEQFF.

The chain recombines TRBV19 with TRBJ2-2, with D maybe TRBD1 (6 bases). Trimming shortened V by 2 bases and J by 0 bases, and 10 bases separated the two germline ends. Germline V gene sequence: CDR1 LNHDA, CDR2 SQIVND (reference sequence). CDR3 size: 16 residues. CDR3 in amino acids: CASSIQGHPNTGELFF. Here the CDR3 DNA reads TGTGCCAGTAGTATACAGGGACACCCGAACACCGGGGAGCTGTTTTTT.

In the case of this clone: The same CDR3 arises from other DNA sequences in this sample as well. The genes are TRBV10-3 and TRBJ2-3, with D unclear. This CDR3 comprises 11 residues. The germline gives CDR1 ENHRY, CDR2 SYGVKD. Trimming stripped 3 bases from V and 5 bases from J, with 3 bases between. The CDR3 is CAISDGDTQYF. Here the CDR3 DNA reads TGTGCCATCAGTGATGGAGATACGCAGTATTTT.

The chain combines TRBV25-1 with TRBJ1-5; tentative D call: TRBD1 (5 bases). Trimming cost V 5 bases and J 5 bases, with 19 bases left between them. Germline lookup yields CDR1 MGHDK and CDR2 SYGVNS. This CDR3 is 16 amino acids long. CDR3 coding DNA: TGTGCCAGCAGTCCTTGGGACGGCTCTACGCATCAGCCCCAGCATTTT. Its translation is CASSPWDGSTHQPQHF.

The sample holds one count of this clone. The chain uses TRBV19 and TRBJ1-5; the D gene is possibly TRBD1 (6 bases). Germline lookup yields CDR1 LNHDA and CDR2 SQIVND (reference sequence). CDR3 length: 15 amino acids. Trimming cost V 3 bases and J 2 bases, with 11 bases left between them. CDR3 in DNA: TGTGCCAGTAGTATGGGAGGGGGAGGCAATCAGCCCCAGCATTTT. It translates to CASSMGGGGNQPQHF.